The clone carrying this T cell receptor beta chain has at least ten counts. What it binds is unknown. Researchers made TCR beta libraries by using iRepertoire HTBI primers and running Arm-PCR on CDR3 regions. TCRdb redid the calling of the multiplex PCR reads with MiXCR, one entry per CDR3 protein. Found here are under 300,000 distinct CDR3 sequences, 18% of them singletons; the top ten hold approximately 14%. The sample belongs to a study of regulatory T cells in long-lasting Graves disease. Study-level results: It is possible that accuracy was reduced by the small size of the sample.

Time point: newly diagnosed GD, antithyroid drugs for less than 3 months. PBMC-extracted RNA yielded the TCR library. Patients with Graves' disease were diagnosed by American Thyroid Association guidelines. Patients were enrolled at an endocrinology department in Xi'an, China. The CDR3 contains 14 residues. J lost 5 bases, V lost 5 bases, and 5 bases had no gene match. CDR1 and CDR2 from the germline V gene are KGHSH and LQKENI. This same sample was also taken into another study, of T cells in Graves' hyperthyroidism and ophthalmopathy. From that paper: When the TCR CDR3 underwent first-round RT-PCR, the HTBI primer set was used.

The sample consisted of peripheral blood mononuclear cells (PBMCs), taken at new diagnosis, from a patient treated with antithyroid drugs. The sequence came from a woman aged 30 to 39 with Graves disease. This chain links TRBV18 with TRBJ2-3; 9 bases fit TRBD1. The CDR3 here is CASSKGQGKDTQYF. CDR3 sequence (DNA): TGTGCCAGCTCAAAAGGACAGGGGAAAGATACGCAGTATTTT.